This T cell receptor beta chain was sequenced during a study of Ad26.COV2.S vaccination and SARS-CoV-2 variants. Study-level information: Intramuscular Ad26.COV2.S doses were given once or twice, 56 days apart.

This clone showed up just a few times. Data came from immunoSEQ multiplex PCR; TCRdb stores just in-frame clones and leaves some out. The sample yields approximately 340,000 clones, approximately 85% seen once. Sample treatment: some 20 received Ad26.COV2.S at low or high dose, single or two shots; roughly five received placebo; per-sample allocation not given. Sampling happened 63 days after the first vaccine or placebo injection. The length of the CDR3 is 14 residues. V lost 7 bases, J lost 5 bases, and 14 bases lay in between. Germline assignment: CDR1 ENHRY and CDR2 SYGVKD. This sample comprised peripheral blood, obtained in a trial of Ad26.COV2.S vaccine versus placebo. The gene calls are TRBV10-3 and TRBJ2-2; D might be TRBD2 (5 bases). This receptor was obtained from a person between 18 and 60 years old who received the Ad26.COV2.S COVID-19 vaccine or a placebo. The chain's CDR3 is CAIMRAPGTGELFF. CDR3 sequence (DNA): TGTGCCATCATGAGGGCTCCCGGGACCGGGGAGCTGTTTTTT.